This T cell receptor (beta chain) was captured in a study of cytomegalovirus exposure and HLA in healthy donors. Overall study context: Researchers found that roughly 81% of a few hundred genotyped donors fell within the Caucasian-associated ancestry cluster.

Comments on this clone: Its antigen remains unidentified.

This CDR3 spans 15 amino acids. The V segment lost 0 bases and the J segment 4 bases; nucleotides outside the gene matches: 5. The germline V gene encodes CDR1 SGDLS and CDR2 YYNGEE. The study ran its PCR with 60 Vbeta and 13 Jbeta primers. Assay used: immunoSEQ multiplex PCR; TCRdb lists only in-frame clones, some missing. The sample comprises some 130,000 clones, 70% to 80% of which are singletons, and 1.3% to 1.5% rests with the top ten. Overall study findings and caveats: A later analysis linked more than 15,000 TCR beta sequences to HLA alleles at 0.05 false discovery rate.

Sequenced input: PBMCs. This clonotype originated in a female donor in good health and CMV-seronegative. This rearrangement joins TRBV9 to TRBJ1-1; 8 bases fit TRBD1. The CDR3 region has the DNA TGTGCCAGCAGCGTAGGCCAGGGGGCATCCACTGAAGCTTTCTTT. Amino acids: CASSVGQGASTEAFF.